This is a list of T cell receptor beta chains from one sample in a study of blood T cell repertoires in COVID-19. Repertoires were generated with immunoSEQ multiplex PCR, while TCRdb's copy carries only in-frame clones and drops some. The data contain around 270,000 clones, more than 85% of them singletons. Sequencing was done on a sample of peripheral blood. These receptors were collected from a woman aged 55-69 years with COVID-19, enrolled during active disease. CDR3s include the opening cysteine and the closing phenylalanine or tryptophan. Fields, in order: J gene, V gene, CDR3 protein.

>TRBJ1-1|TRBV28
CASSPNPREFGTEAFF
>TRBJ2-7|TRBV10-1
CAALGLGDSYEQYF
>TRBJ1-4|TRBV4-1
CASSPWDRGNEKLFF
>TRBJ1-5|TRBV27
CASSFGTGGNQPQHF
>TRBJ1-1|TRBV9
CASNPGGDDTEAFF
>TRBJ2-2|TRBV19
CASSIRTSGSYTGELFF
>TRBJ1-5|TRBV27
CASSLGTGNQPQHF
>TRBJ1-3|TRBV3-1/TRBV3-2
CASSQDLRAGGNTIYF
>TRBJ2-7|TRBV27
CASSERGGEQYF
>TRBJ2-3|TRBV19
CASSPSLTDTQYF
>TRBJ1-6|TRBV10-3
CAAGLNSPLHF
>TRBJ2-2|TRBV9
CASSRGGLSTGELFF
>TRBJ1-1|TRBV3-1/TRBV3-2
CASSQVDRWNTEAFF
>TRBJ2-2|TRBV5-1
CASSFGTGETGELFF
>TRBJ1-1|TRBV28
CASSSPGVTNTEAFF
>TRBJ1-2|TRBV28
CASSQGGAFANYGYTF
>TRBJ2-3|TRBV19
CAIRGASTDTQYF
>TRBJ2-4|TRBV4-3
CASSQGWGGSYIQYF
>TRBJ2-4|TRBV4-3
CASSLHREGSKNIQYF
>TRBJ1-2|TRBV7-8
CASSFQGGYGYTF
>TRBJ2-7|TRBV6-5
CASISGTPPYEQYF
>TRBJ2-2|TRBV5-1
CASSPGTSGFYYTGELFF
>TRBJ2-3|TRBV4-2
CASSLLDRVTDTQYF
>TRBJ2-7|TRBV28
CASSLRGQASSYEQYF
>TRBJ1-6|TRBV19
CASSIGGSTSPLHF
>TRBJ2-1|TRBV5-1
CASSSRTSGRPQTFYNEQFF
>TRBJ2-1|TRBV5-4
CASSRRYVGGEQFF
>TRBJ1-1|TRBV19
CASSPRGQPEAFF
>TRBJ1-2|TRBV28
CASSSPEGGYTF
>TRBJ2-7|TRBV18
CASSSSYEQYF
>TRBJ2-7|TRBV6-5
CASTSGQGKNEQYF
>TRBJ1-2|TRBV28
CASSVLQGALGGYTF
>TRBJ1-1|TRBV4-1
CASSQDRLRRGGTEAFF
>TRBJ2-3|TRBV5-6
CASSLQGTTDTQYF
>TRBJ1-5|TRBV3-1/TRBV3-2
CASSGGTGGEFQPQHF